The TCR beta chain under discussion was sequenced for a study of glioma-infiltrating T cells. Overall study findings and caveats: Above-expected tissue-blood divergence occurred in all gliomas, most in low-grade ones.

CDR1 and CDR2 from the germline V gene are LNHDA and SQIVND (reference sequence). The ends were cut back, 3 bases at V and 1 base at J, with 6 bases in the middle. The CDR3 is made up of 13 amino acids. The iRepertoire nested amplicon-rescue multiplex PCR amplified TCR alpha and beta CDR3s from RNA. For one-step reverse transcription and amplification, roughly 85-450 ng of tissue mRNA or PBMC total RNA was used. TCRdb re-called the multiplex PCR reads through MiXCR, storing one row per CDR3 protein. The data contain under 200,000 distinct CDR3 sequences, about 40% of them singletons. This clonotype was detected only a few times. The antigen remains undetermined.

The sequencing input was glioma tissue, nonneoplastic brain tissue, or PBMCs (not recorded which). The origin of this receptor is a human donor with low-grade glioma or glioblastoma, undergoing nonglioma brain surgery, or in good health (not recorded which). The rearrangement joins TRBV19 to TRBJ2-5, with D unclear. The DNA of the CDR3 is TGTGCCAGTAGTATGGCTAGCCAAGAGACCCAGTACTTC. Residues: CASSMASQETQYF.